The sequence of this T cell receptor beta chain was determined in a study of T-cell reconstitution after alpha-beta-depleted transplantation in children. General observations from the study: Several hundred expanded graft clones reportedly supplied alpha-beta T cells about two months after transplant. Surviving recipient cells, namely T cells and thymic progenitors, were the source of high day-60 TCRbeta diversity in some patients.

With regard to this clonotype: The antigen is unknown.

Molecular barcoding with unique molecular identifiers was used for the TCRbeta library. TCRdb reanalysed the PCR reads using MiXCR and keeps one entry per CDR3 protein. This sample yields about 980,000 distinct CDR3 sequences, of which 25% to 30% are seen a single time; 28% belongs to the top ten. Germline V gives CDR1 SGHVS, CDR2 FQNEAQ. The CDR3 loop spans 14 amino acids. V shed 3 bases, J shed 7 bases, and the junction held 5 bases outside the gene matches. This TCR came from a boy under three years old who had a stem cell transplant for SCID, so the T cells may come from the graft donor. The source material was PBMCs, mostly from graft donor cells, sampled 360 days after TCRalphabeta/CD19-depleted stem cell transplant. This chain joins TRBV7-8 and TRBJ1-5; 8 positions agree with TRBD1. For the CDR3, the DNA is TGTGCCAGCAGCTTGACAGGGGAGCGGCAGCCCCAGCATTTT. As protein: CASSLTGERQPQHF.